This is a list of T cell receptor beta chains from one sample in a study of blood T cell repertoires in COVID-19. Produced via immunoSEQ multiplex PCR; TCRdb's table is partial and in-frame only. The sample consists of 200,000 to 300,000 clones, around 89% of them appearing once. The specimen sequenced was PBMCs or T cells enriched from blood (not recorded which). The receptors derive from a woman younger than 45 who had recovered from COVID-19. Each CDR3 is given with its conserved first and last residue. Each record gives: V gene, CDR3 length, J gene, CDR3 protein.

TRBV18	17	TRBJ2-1	CASSPPTTEAGRGEQFF
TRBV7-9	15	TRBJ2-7	CASSRFGGGEYEQYF
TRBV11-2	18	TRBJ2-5	CASSLDSDGQGIGKTQYF
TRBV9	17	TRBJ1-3	CASSARATTGQGNTIYF
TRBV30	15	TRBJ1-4	CAWSVSGLENEKLFF
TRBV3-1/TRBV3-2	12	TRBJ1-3	CASSQPGNTIYF
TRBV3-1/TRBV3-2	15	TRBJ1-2	CASSPVAQGKVGYTF
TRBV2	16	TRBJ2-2	CASSEEVIRNTGELFF
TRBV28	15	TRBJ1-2	CASSFWRGPPYGYTF
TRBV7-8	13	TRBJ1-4	CASSLRRVEKLFF
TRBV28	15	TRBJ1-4	CASSLGGLVGEKLFF
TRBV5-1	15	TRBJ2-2	CASSSSGRGAGELFF
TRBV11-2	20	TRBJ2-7	CASSSEGLAGAKTTYYEQYF
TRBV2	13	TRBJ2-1	CASILDTGNWQFF
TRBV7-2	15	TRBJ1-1	CASIRTGGLHTEAFF
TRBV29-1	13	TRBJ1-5	CSILGAGNQPQHF
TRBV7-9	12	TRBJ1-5	CASSGGAQPQHF
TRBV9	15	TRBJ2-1	CASSVGQGVYNEQFF
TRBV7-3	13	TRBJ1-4	CASSRQGGEKLFF
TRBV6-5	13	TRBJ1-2	CASSPYLEYGYTF
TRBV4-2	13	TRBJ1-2	CASSQGEGSGYTF
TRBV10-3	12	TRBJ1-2	CAISDSNYGYTF
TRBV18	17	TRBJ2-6	CASSSGQGNSGANVLTF
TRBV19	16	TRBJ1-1	CASSNRGLRANTEAFF
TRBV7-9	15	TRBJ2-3	CASSLAGGGGDTQYF
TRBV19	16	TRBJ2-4	CASSIGRAERGSIQYF
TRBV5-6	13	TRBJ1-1	CASSLGHNTEAFF
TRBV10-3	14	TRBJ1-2	CAISQAGEVYGYTF
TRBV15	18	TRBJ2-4	CATSRWTSGRGGKNIQYF
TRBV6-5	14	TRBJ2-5	CASRWGQGSETQYF
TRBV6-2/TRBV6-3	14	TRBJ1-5	CASSYGAGGRPQHF
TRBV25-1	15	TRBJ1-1	CASSPTGKMNTEAFF
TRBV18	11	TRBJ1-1	CASSPSSEAFF
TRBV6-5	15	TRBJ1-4	CASRGGDRAAEKLFF
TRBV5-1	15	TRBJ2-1	CASSSGTSSYEEQFF
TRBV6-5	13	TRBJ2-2	CASRDSFTGELFF
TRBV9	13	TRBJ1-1	CASSPLTETEAFF
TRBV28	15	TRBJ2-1	CASSLIDGSIDEQFF
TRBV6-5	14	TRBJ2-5	CASSPRGGLETQYF
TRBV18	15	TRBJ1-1	CASSPDRVSNTEAFF
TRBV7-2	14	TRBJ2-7	CASSSRQGFYEQYF
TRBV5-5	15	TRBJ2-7	CASSLELVGHYEQYF
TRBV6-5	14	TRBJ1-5	CASSPRNRNQPQHF
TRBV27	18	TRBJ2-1	CASRLGLAGGPSYNEQFF
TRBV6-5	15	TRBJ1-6	CASSYPGQDNSPLHF
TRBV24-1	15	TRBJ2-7	CATSDPTGGGGQQYF
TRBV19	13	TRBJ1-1	CASSIVLRTEAFF
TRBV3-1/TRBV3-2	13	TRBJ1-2	CASSQTDFYGYTF
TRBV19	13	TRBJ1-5	CASTVQGFQPQHF
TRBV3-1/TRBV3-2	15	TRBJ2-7	CASSQDIGGPREQYF
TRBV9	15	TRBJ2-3	CASSVGIAGGGTQYF
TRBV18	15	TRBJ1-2	CASSDGEGLDYGYTF
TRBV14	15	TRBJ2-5	CASSRELAGWETQYF
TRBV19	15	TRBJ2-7	CASSVRQGNLYEQYF
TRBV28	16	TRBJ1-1	CASSLVTPGRNTEAFF